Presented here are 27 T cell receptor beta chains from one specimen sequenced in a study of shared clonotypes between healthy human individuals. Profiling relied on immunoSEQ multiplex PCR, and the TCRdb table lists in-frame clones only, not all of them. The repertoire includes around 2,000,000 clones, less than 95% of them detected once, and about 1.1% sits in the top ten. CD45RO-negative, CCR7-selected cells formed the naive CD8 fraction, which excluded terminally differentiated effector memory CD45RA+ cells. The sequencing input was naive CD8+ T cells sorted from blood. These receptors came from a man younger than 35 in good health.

The CDR3 spells CASSSLSGANVLTF. As DNA, the CDR3 is TGTGCCAGCAGTTCCCTTTCTGGGGCCAACGTCCTGACTTTC. V gene TRBV27 combines with J gene TRBJ2-6, with unresolved D. The germline V gene has CDR1 MNHEY and CDR2 SMNVEV (reference sequence). CDR3 size: 14 residues. V lost 4 bases and J lost 1, with 5 bases in between.

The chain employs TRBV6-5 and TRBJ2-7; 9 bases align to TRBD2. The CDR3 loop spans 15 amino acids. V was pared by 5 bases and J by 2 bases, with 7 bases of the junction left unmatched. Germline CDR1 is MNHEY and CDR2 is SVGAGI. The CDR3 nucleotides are TGTGCCAGCAGTATTCCCGGACTAGCGCCCTACGAGCAGTACTTC. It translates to CASSIPGLAPYEQYF.

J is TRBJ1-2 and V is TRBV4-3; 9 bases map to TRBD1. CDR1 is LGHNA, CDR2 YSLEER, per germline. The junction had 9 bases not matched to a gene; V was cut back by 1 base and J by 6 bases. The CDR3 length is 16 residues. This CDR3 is CASSQAVTGGAHGYTF. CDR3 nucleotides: TGCGCCAGCAGCCAAGCAGTTACAGGGGGCGCGCATGGCTACACCTTC.

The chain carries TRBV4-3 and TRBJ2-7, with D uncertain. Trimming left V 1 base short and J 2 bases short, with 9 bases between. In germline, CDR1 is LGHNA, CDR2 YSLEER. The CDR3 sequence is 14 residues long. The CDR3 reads CASSQVLSPYEQYF. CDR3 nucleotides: TGCGCCAGCAGCCAAGTCTTATCCCCCTACGAGCAGTACTTC.

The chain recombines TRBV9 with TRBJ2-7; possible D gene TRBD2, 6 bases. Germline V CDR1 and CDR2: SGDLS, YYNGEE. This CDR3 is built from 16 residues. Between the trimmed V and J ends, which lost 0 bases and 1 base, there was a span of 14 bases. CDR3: CASSVAHGGISYEQYF. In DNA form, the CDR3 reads TGTGCCAGCAGCGTAGCTCATGGGGGGATTTCCTACGAGCAGTACTTC.

This CDR3 is CAWSTSGGVGTDTQYF. CDR3 DNA: TGTGCCTGGAGCACTAGCGGGGGGGTGGGCACAGATACGCAGTATTTT. This chain uses TRBV30 with TRBJ2-3; 13 bases are shared with TRBD2. Per germline, CDR1 GTSNPN and CDR2 SVGIG (reference sequence). This CDR3 has 16 residues. The V gene end was trimmed by 3 bases and the J gene end by 1 base; junction bases not matched to a gene: 4.

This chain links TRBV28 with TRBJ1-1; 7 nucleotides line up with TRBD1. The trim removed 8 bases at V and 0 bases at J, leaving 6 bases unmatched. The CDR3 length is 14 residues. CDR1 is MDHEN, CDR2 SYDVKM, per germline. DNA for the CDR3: TGTGCCAGCGGCTGGACAGGCCTGAACACTGAAGCTTTCTTT. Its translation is CASGWTGLNTEAFF.

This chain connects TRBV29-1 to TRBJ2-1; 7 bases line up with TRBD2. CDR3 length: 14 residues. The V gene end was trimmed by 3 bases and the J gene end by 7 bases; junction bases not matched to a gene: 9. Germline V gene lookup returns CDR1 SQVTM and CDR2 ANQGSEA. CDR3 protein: CSVESLAEGNEQFF. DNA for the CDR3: TGCAGCGTTGAGTCGCTAGCGGAGGGGAATGAGCAGTTCTTC.

In DNA form, the CDR3 reads TGTGCCAGTACCGATCCGGGACAGGGTAAAACTTTCTTT. Encoded protein: CASTDPGQGKTFF. V usage is TRBV19 and J usage is TRBJ1-1; TRBD1 matches 9 bases. The CDR3 is made up of 13 amino acids. V gave up 7 bases and J gave up 12 bases; unmatched junction bases: 12. Germline CDR1 LNHDA, CDR2 SQIVND (reference sequence). The full variable domain, in which reference TRBV19 and TRBJ1-1 provide the parts outside the CDR3, is DGGITQSPKYLFRKEGQNVTLSCEQNLNHDAMYWYRQDPGQGLRLIYYSQIVNDFQKGDIAEGYSVSREKKESFPLTVTSAQKNPTAFYLCASTDPGQGKTFFGQGTRLTVV.

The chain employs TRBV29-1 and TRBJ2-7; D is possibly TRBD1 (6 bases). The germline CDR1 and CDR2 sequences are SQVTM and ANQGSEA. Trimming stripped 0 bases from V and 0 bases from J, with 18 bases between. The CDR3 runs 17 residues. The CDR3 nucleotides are TGCAGCGTTGAAGATCTAATTCCAGGGGCCCTCTCCTACGAGCAGTACTTC. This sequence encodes CSVEDLIPGALSYEQYF.

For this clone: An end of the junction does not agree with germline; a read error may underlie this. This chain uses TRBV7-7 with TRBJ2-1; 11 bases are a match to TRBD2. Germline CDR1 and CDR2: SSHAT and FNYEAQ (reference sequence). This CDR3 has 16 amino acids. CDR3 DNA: TGTGCTAGCAGCTTAGTGGCTAGCGGGAGGTTCGATGAGCAGTTCTTC. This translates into CASSLVASGRFDEQFF.

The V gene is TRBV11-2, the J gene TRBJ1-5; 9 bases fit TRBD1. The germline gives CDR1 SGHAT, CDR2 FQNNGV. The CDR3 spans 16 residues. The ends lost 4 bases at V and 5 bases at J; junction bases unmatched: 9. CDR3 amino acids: CASSSGTGSSHQPQHF. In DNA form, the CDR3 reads TGTGCCAGCAGCTCTGGGACAGGGTCGTCGCATCAGCCCCAGCATTTT.

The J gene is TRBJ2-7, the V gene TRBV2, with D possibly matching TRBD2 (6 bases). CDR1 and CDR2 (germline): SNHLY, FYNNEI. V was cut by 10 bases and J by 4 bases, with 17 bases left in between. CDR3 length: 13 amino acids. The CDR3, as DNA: TGTGCCAAGACTAGAGTCCCGTATTACGAGCAGTACTTC. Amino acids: CAKTRVPYYEQYF.

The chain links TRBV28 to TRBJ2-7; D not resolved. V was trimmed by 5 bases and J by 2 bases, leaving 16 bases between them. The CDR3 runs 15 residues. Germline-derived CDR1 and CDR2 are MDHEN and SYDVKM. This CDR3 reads CASSPYSRVPYEQYF. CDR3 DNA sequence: TGTGCCAGCAGTCCCTATTCCCGGGTCCCCTACGAGCAGTACTTC.

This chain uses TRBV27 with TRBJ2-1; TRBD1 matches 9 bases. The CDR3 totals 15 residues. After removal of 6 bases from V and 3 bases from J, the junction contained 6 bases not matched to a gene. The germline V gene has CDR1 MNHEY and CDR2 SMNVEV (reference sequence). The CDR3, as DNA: TGTGCCAGCAGCCCCGGGACAGGGATCTACAATGAGCAGTTCTTC. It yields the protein CASSPGTGIYNEQFF.

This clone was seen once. The CDR3 spells CAKRGTQYQETQYF. The CDR3 nucleotides are TGTGCCAAGCGGGGGACCCAGTACCAAGAGACCCAGTACTTC. The rearrangement uses TRBV2 and TRBJ2-5, with 8 positions matching TRBD2. The germline CDR1 and CDR2 sequences are SNHLY and FYNNEI. The CDR3 totals 14 residues. The V gene end was trimmed by 10 bases and the J gene end by 0 bases; junction bases not matched to a gene: 7.

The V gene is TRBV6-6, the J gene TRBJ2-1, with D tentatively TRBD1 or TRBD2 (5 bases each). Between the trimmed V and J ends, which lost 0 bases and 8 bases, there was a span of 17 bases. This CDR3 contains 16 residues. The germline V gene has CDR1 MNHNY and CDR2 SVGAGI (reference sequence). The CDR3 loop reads CASSYSVPGMGDEQFF. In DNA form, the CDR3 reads TGTGCCAGCAGTTACTCGGTCCCGGGGATGGGGGATGAGCAGTTCTTC.

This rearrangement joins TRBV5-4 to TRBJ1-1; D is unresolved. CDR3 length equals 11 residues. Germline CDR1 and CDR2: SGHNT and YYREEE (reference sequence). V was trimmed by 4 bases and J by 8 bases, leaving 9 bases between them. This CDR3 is CASSEGGEAFF. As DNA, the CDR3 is TGTGCCAGCAGCGAGGGAGGCGAAGCTTTCTTT.

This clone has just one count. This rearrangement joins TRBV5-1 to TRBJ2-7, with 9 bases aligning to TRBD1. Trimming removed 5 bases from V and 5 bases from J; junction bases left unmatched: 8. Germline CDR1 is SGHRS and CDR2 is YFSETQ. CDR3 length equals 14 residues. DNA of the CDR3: TGCGCCAGCAGATCTGACAGGGGGGTGCACGAGCAGTACTTC. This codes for CASRSDRGVHEQYF.

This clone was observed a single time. The CDR3 DNA follows: TGTGCCAGCAAAGGTTTCCCAGATACGCAGTATTTT. This encodes CASKGFPDTQYF. This chain links TRBV6-6 with TRBJ2-3, with D uncertain. The V end lost 7 bases, the J end lost 4 bases, and 9 bases lay between the germline ends. Germline V gene sequence: CDR1 MNHNY, CDR2 SVGAGI (reference sequence). The CDR3 sequence is 12 residues long.

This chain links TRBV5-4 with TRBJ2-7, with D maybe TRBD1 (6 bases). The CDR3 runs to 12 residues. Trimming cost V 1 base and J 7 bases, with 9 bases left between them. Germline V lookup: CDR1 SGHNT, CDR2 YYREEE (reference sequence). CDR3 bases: TGTGCCAGCAGCTTGCCTAGGGGGGAGCAGTACTTC. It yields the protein CASSLPRGEQYF.

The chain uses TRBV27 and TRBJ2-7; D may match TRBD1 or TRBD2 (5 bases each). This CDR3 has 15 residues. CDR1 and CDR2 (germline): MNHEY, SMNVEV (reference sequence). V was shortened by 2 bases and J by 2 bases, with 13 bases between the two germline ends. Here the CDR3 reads CASSLDGIGAYEQYF. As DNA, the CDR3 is TGTGCCAGCAGTTTAGACGGGATAGGGGCCTACGAGCAGTACTTC.

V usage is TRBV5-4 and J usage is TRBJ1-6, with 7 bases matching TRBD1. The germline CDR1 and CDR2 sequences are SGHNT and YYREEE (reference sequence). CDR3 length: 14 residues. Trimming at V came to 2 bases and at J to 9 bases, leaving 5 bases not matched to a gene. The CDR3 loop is CASSLQGSGSPLHF. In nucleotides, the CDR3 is TGTGCCAGCAGCTTACAGGGGAGCGGTTCACCCCTCCACTTT.

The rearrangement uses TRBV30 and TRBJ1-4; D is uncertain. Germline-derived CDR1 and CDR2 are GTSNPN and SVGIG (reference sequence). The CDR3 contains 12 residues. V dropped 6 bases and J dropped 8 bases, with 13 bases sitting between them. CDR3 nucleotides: TGTGCCTGCTGGGAGTCGGACGAAAAACTGTTTTTT. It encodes CACWESDEKLFF.

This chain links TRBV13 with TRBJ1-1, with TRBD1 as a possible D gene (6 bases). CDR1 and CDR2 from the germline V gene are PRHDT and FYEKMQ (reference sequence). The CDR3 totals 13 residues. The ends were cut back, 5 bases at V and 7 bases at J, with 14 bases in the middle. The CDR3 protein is CASSPRDTLEAFF. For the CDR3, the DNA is TGTGCCAGCAGCCCTCGGGACACCCTTGAAGCTTTCTTT.

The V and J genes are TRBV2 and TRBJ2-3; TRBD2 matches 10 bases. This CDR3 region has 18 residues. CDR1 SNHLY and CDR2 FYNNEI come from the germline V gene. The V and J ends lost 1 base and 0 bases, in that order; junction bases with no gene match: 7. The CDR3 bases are TGTGCCAGCAGTGAAGACGAGGGACTAGCGACTAGCACAGATACGCAGTATTTT. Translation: CASSEDEGLATSTDTQYF.

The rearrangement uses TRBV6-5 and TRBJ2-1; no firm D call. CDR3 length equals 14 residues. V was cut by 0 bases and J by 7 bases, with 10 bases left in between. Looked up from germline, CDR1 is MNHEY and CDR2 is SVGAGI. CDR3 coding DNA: TGTGCCAGCAGTTACTCGGAACAGCCGAATGAGCAGTTCTTC. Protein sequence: CASSYSEQPNEQFF.